Below, 27 T cell receptor beta chains from the same sample are listed, as sequenced in a study of cytomegalovirus exposure and HLA in healthy donors. Sequencing was performed with immunoSEQ multiplex PCR; in TCRdb, only in-frame clones are kept and a portion is missing. The data hold more than 120,000 clones, with roughly 90% observed a single time. Input material: PBMCs. The receptors stem from a young man in good health and CMV-seropositive.

The chain has TRBV15 and TRBJ2-7; 8 bases agree with TRBD1. Trimming took 5 bases from V and 7 from J; bases not matched to a gene: 7. The CDR3 loop spans 13 amino acids. Germline V gene data show CDR1 as LNHNV and CDR2 as YYDKDF (reference sequence). The CDR3 region is CATSLDRGREQYF. CDR3 DNA: TGTGCCACCAGCCTAGACAGGGGTAGGGAGCAGTACTTC.

This clone appeared a single time. V usage is TRBV7-9 and J usage is TRBJ2-1, with D perhaps matching TRBD2 (5 bases). The germline V and J ends were trimmed by 5 bases and 4 bases, with 12 bases remaining between them. The germline gives CDR1 SEHNR, CDR2 FQNEAQ (reference sequence). CDR3 length: 14 amino acids. Here the CDR3 reads CASSTTRFYNEQFF. In DNA, the CDR3 is TGTGCCAGCAGCACCACTAGGTTTTACAATGAGCAGTTCTTC.

The V and J genes are TRBV28 and TRBJ1-1; D uncertain. CDR1 is MDHEN, CDR2 SYDVKM, per germline. The CDR3 length is 11 residues. V dropped 2 bases and J dropped 10 bases, with 8 bases sitting between them. The CDR3 here is CASSLRRGAFF. The CDR3, as DNA: TGTGCCAGCAGTTTAAGGCGAGGAGCTTTCTTT.

The chain recombines TRBV4-1 with TRBJ1-1, with a tentative D call TRBD1 (5 bases). Germline lookup yields CDR1 MGHRA and CDR2 YSYEKL. The CDR3 runs to 15 residues. V lost 1 base and J lost 5, with 14 bases in between. In DNA, the CDR3 is TGCGCCAGCAGCCAAGTCGGCCGGGGGAAGACTGAAGCTTTCTTT. Protein sequence: CASSQVGRGKTEAFF.

V is TRBV25-1 and J is TRBJ2-1, with TRBD2 identical over 10 bases. The V segment lost 3 bases and the J segment 4 bases; nucleotides outside the gene matches: 9. Germline lookup yields CDR1 MGHDK and CDR2 SYGVNS. The CDR3 covers 17 residues. The CDR3: CASSDLRTSGGYNEQFF. The CDR3 bases are TGTGCCAGCAGTGACCTCAGGACTAGCGGAGGGTACAATGAGCAGTTCTTC.

The CDR3 coding sequence is TGTGCCAGTAGTAGGCAGGGGAGAGGAGAGACCCAGTACTTC. It translates to CASSRQGRGETQYF. This sequence joins TRBV19 and TRBJ2-5; D may be TRBD1 (6 bases). From germline, CDR1 is LNHDA and CDR2 SQIVND (reference sequence). Trimming removed 4 bases from V and 4 bases from J, with 13 bases in between. This CDR3 spans 14 amino acids.

The V call is TRBV6-1, the J call TRBJ2-2, with TRBD1 identical over 7 bases. This CDR3 has 16 residues. The V segment lost 1 base and the J segment 5 bases; nucleotides outside the gene matches: 7. Germline CDR1 reads MNHNS; CDR2 reads SASEGT. Written as DNA, the CDR3 is TGTGCCAGCAGTGAAGAGCGCCCAGGGGGAACCGGGGAGCTGTTTTTT. Translating gives CASSEERPGGTGELFF.

J is TRBJ1-2 and V is TRBV18; 7 bases map to TRBD1. J lost 5 bases, V lost 4 bases, and 7 bases had no gene match. This CDR3 comprises 14 residues. Per the germline V gene, CDR1 is KGHSH and CDR2 is LQKENI. CDR3 coding DNA: TGTGCCAGCTCACGGGGGGACAGCCAGTATGGCTACACCTTC. Residues: CASSRGDSQYGYTF. The whole variable domain, remainder taken from reference TRBV18 and TRBJ1-2, is NAGVMQNPRHLVRRRGQEARLRCSPMKGHSHVYWYRQLPEEGLKFMVYLQKENIIDESGMPKERFSAEFPKEGPSILRIQQVVRGDSAAYFCASSRGDSQYGYTFGSGTRLTVV.

This chain uses TRBV19 with TRBJ1-2; no clear D. CDR1 and CDR2 (germline): LNHDA, SQIVND (reference sequence). V dropped 4 bases and J dropped 1 base, with 16 bases sitting between them. The CDR3 is 16 residues long. CDR3: CASSTHRSRVNYGYTF. In DNA form, the CDR3 reads TGTGCCAGTAGTACCCATCGGAGTCGGGTTAACTATGGCTACACCTTC.

The CDR3 region is CASSRTLDSGDGYTF. The CDR3 region has the DNA TGCGCCAGCAGCCGCACCCTGGACAGCGGGGATGGCTACACCTTC. The chain employs TRBV4-1 and TRBJ1-2, with TRBD1 as a possible D gene (6 bases). The CDR3 spans 15 residues. V shed 4 bases and J shed 6 bases, with 18 bases lying between them. Looked up from germline, CDR1 is MGHRA and CDR2 is YSYEKL.

V and J are TRBV7-2 and TRBJ1-1; 8 bases are shared with TRBD1. The CDR3 length is 18 residues. Unmatched junction bases numbered 14, after V lost 5 bases and J lost 0 bases. The V gene's germline CDR1 is SGHTA and CDR2 FQGNSA. Written as DNA, the CDR3 is TGTGCCAGCAGCGAAGACAGGGGTAAGCTGGGAATGAACACTGAAGCTTTCTTT. It specifies CASSEDRGKLGMNTEAFF.

This sequence joins TRBV5-6 and TRBJ1-4; 7 nucleotides agree with TRBD1. This CDR3 region has 12 residues. Germline V gene lookup returns CDR1 SGHDT and CDR2 YYEEEE. The trim removed 3 bases at V and 8 bases at J, leaving 1 base unmatched. CDR3 residues: CASSWGQEKLFF. The CDR3 nucleotides read TGTGCCAGCAGCTGGGGACAGGAAAAACTGTTTTTT.

This chain joins TRBV10-2 and TRBJ2-2; D might be TRBD1 (5 bases). Trimming shortened V by 7 bases and J by 6 bases, and 15 bases separated the two germline ends. The CDR3 is 14 amino acids. Germline lookup yields CDR1 WSHSY and CDR2 SAAADI. CDR3 region: CASNLGDRAGELFF. DNA for the CDR3: TGCGCCAGCAACTTAGGGGATCGGGCCGGGGAGCTGTTTTTT.

The rearrangement uses TRBV29-1 and TRBJ2-7, with D unclear. Germline lookup yields CDR1 SQVTM and CDR2 ANQGSEA. The CDR3 consists of 11 residues. Trimming stripped 4 bases from V and 2 bases from J, with 6 bases between. DNA for the CDR3: TGCAGCGTTGGCCAGACCTACGAGCAGTACTTC. As protein: CSVGQTYEQYF.

The genes are TRBV27 and TRBJ1-5; 8 nucleotides line up with TRBD1. Germline loops: CDR1 MNHEY, CDR2 SMNVEV (reference sequence). CDR3 size: 15 residues. The junction had 6 bases not matched to a gene; V was cut back by 1 base and J by 7 bases. The CDR3 coding sequence is TGTGCCAGCAGTTTATTATCAGGGGGCGGGCAGCCCCAGCATTTT. Protein product: CASSLLSGGGQPQHF.

The J gene is TRBJ2-2, the V gene TRBV6-4; TRBD1 is a possible D gene (5 bases). Germline V gene lookup returns CDR1 MRHNA and CDR2 SNTAGT. Trimming shortened V by 0 bases and J by 1 base, and 6 bases separated the two germline ends. There are 15 residues in the CDR3. CDR3 nucleotides: TGTGCCAGCAGTGACTCCCAGGGGAACACCGGGGAGCTGTTTTTT. It yields the protein CASSDSQGNTGELFF.

This clone was recorded once. The rearrangement links TRBV11-1 to TRBJ2-5; 10 positions agree with TRBD1. V was pared by 2 bases and J by 2 bases, with 2 bases of the junction left unmatched. Germline V lookup: CDR1 SGHAT, CDR2 FQDESV (reference sequence). The CDR3 is 15 amino acids. The DNA of the CDR3 is TGTGCCAGCAGCTTAATGGGACAGGGGCAAGAGACCCAGTACTTC. This gives the protein CASSLMGQGQETQYF.

This sequence joins TRBV7-9 and TRBJ1-1; unclear D gene. Between the trimmed V and J ends, which lost 5 bases and 8 bases, there was a span of 15 bases. Germline V gives CDR1 SEHNR, CDR2 FQNEAQ (reference sequence). CDR3 length: 13 amino acids. For the CDR3, the DNA is TGTGCCAGCAGCCCCAGACTGGCAGAGGAAGCTTTCTTT. Encoded protein: CASSPRLAEEAFF.

As concerns this clone: At the DNA level, this CDR3 is encoded by other sequences in the same sample as well. The chain uses TRBV27 and TRBJ1-5, with 10 bases that match TRBD1. The V and J ends lost 0 bases and 2 bases, in that order; junction bases with no gene match: 1. The CDR3 runs 16 residues. Germline V lookup: CDR1 MNHEY, CDR2 SMNVEV (reference sequence). In nucleotides, the CDR3 is TGTGCCAGCAGTTTATCAGGACAGGGGGGCAATCAGCCCCAGCATTTT. It is translated as CASSLSGQGGNQPQHF.

CDR3 bases: TGTGCCAGCAGTAACGGGCTAGCGGGGGAGCAGTTCTTC. The encoded protein is CASSNGLAGEQFF. The V and J genes are TRBV6-5 and TRBJ2-1, with 9 bases that match TRBD2. The CDR3 contains 13 residues. V lost 5 bases to trimming and J lost 10 bases; unmatched junction nucleotides: 6. CDR1 is MNHEY and CDR2 is SVGAGI in the germline V gene.

The chain employs TRBV5-1 and TRBJ2-7; 8 bases line up with TRBD1. V lost 2 bases and J lost 6; bases outside the gene matches: 4. The CDR3 runs 13 residues. Germline CDR1 reads SGHRS; CDR2 reads YFSETQ. The CDR3 region is CASSLRTGLEQYF. CDR3 nucleotide sequence: TGCGCCAGCAGCTTACGGACAGGGCTCGAGCAGTACTTC. Filled out from reference TRBV5-1 and TRBJ2-7, the complete variable domain reads KAGVTQTPRYLIKTRGQQVTLSCSPISGHRSVSWYQQTPGQGLQFLFEYFSETQRNKGNFPGRFSGRQFSNSRSEMNVSTLELGDSALYLCASSLRTGLEQYFGPGTRLTVT.

CDR3 sequence (DNA): TGTGCCAGTAGTCCCCGGATAGACAGAAGGGAGACCCAGTACTTC. Its translation is CASSPRIDRRETQYF. The chain is built from TRBV19 and TRBJ2-5; TRBD1 might be the D (5 bases). Per germline, CDR1 LNHDA and CDR2 SQIVND (reference sequence). The V and J ends lost 5 bases and 5 bases respectively, with 18 bases between them. The CDR3 loop spans 15 amino acids.

The chain combines TRBV28 with TRBJ1-4, with D unclear. CDR3 length: 12 amino acids. V was cut by 2 bases and J by 7 bases, with 5 bases left in between. Germline assignment: CDR1 MDHEN and CDR2 SYDVKM. For the CDR3, the DNA is TGTGCCAGCAGTTTACGGGGTGAAAAACTGTTTTTT. It is translated as CASSLRGEKLFF.

The J gene is TRBJ2-1, the V gene TRBV11-2; possible D gene TRBD2, 5 bases. Deletions cut 2 bases from V and 1 base from J, with 9 bases between. From germline, CDR1 is SGHAT and CDR2 FQNNGV. The CDR3 spans 15 residues. CDR3 sequence: CASSLLTRSYNEQFF. The CDR3 DNA sequence: TGTGCCAGCAGCTTACTTACTAGATCCTACAATGAGCAGTTCTTC.

This rearrangement joins TRBV19 to TRBJ1-6; 7 bases are a match to TRBD1. The length of the CDR3 is 14 residues. The trim removed 3 bases at V and 9 bases at J, leaving 5 bases unmatched. CDR1 and CDR2 from the germline V gene are LNHDA and SQIVND (reference sequence). CDR3 region: CASSIGRGFSPLHF. The DNA for the CDR3 is TGTGCCAGTAGTATCGGCAGGGGGTTTTCACCCCTCCACTTT.

This chain joins TRBV29-1 and TRBJ2-7, with D unclear. Trimming stripped 3 bases from V and 0 bases from J, with 15 bases between. This CDR3 is built from 15 residues. Germline lookup yields CDR1 SQVTM and CDR2 ANQGSEA. The CDR3 sequence is CSVEIRSTFSYEQYF. The CDR3 DNA reads as TGCAGCGTTGAGATACGGTCAACCTTCTCCTACGAGCAGTACTTC.

This chain connects TRBV30 to TRBJ2-5, with TRBD2 matching over 12 bases. Germline-derived CDR1 and CDR2 are GTSNPN and SVGIG (reference sequence). The ends lost 3 bases at V and 1 base at J; junction bases unmatched: 6. The CDR3 sequence is 16 residues long. The CDR3 DNA reads as TGTGCCTGGAGCCTAGCGGGGGGGCCACTCCAAGAGACCCAGTACTTC. It yields the protein CAWSLAGGPLQETQYF.